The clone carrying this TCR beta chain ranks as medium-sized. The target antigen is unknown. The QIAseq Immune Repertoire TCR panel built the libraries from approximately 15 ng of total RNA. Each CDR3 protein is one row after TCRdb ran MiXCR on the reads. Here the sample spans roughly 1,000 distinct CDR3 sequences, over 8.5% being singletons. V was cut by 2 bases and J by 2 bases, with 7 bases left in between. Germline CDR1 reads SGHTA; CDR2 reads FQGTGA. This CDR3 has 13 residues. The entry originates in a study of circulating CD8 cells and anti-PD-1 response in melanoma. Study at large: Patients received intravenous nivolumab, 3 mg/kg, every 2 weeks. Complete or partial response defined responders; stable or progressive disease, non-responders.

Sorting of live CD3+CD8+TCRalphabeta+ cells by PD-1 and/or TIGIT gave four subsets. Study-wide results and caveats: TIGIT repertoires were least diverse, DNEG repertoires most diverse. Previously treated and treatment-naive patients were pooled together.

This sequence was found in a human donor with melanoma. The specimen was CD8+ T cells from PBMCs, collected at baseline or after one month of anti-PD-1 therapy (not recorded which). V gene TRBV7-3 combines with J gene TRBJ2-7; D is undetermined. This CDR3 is CASSLVPAYEQYF. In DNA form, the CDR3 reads TGTGCCAGCAGCTTAGTCCCCGCCTACGAGCAGTACTTC.